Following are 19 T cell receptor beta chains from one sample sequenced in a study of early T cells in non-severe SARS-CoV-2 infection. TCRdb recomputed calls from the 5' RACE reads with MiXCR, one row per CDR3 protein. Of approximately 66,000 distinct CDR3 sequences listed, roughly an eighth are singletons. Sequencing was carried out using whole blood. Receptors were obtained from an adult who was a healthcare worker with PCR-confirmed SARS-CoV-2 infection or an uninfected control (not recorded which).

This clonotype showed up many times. The CDR3 protein is CASSVSGTGATEAFF. The CDR3 region has the DNA TGTGCCAGCAGTGTATCCGGGACAGGGGCCACTGAAGCTTTCTTT. The chain recombines TRBV6-1 with TRBJ1-1; TRBD1 matches 10 bases. This CDR3 is 15 amino acids long. The J segment lost 4 bases and the V segment lost 4 bases, leaving 6 bases of the junction unmatched. Germline V CDR1 and CDR2: MNHNS, SASEGT.

The CDR3 nucleotides are TGTGCCAGCAGCGCCCCGCTAGCGGGGATCACCGGGGAGCTGTTTTTT. This translates into CASSAPLAGITGELFF. The gene calls are TRBV7-9 and TRBJ2-2; TRBD2 agrees at 9 bases. Germline V CDR1 and CDR2: SEHNR, FQNEAQ (reference sequence). V shed 5 bases and J 4 bases; nucleotides not matched to a gene: 8. The CDR3 is 16 residues long.

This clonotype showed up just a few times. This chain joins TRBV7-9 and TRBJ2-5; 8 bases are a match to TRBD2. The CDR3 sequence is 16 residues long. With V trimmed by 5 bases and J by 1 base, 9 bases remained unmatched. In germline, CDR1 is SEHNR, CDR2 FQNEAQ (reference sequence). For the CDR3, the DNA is TGTGCCAGCAGCCCCCCGATTAGCGGGGTCCAAGAGACCCAGTACTTC. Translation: CASSPPISGVQETQYF.

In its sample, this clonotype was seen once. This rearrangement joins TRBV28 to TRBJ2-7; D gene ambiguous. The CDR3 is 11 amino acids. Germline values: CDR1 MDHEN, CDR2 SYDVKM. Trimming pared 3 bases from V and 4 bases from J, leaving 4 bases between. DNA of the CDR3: TGTGCCAGCAGTTTCCAGTACGAGCAGTACTTC. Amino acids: CASSFQYEQYF.

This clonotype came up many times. CDR3 DNA sequence: TGTGCCAGCAGCCAAAACCCCCGGATAGCTCCGTACGAGCAGTACTTC. Amino acids: CASSQNPRIAPYEQYF. The genes are TRBV3-1 and TRBJ2-7, with no clear D. In germline, CDR1 is LGHDT, CDR2 YNNKEL (reference sequence). There are 16 residues in the CDR3. The germline V and J ends were trimmed by 2 bases and 4 bases, with 18 bases remaining between them.

CDR3 DNA: TGTGCGACGCGGGGGGTAGCGGAAAACAATGAGCAGTTCTTC. Protein: CATRGVAENNEQFF. The gene calls are TRBV27 and TRBJ2-1; 8 bases match TRBD2. Germline CDR1 and CDR2: MNHEY and SMNVEV (reference sequence). The CDR3 is 14 residues long.

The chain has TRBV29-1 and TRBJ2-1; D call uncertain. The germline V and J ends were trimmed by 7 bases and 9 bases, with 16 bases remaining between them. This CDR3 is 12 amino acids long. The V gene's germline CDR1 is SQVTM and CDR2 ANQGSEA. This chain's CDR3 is CSARLLGFEQFF. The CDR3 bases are TGCAGCGCCCGATTACTGGGATTTGAGCAGTTCTTC.

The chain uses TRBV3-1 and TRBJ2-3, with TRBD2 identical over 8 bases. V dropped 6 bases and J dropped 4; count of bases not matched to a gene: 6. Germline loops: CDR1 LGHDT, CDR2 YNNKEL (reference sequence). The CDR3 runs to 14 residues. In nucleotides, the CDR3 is TGTGCCAGCAGGCGGGGAGCGGGAGCAGATACGCAGTATTTT. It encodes CASRRGAGADTQYF.

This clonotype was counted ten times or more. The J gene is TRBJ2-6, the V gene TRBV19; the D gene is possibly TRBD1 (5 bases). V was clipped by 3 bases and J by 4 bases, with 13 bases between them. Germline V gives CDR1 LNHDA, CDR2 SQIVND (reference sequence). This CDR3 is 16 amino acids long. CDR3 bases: TGTGCCAGTAGTATCGAAGCAGGGTTCGGGGCCAACGTCCTGACTTTC. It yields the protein CASSIEAGFGANVLTF. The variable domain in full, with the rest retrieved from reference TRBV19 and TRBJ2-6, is DGGITQSPKYLFRKEGQNVTLSCEQNLNHDAMYWYRQDPGQGLRLIYYSQIVNDFQKGDIAEGYSVSREKKESFPLTVTSAQKNPTAFYLCASSIEAGFGANVLTFGAGSRLTVL.

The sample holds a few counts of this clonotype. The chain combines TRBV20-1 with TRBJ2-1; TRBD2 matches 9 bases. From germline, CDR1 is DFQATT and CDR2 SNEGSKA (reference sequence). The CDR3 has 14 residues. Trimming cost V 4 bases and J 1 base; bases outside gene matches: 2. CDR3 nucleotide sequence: TGCAGTGCTAACCTAGCGGGGTCCTACAATGAGCAGTTCTTC. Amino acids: CSANLAGSYNEQFF.

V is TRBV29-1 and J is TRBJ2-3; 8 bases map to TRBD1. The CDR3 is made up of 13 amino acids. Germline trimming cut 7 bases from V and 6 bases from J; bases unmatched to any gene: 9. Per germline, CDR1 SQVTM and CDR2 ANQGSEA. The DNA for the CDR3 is TGCAGCGCTCAAGACAGGGGCCGGGATACGCAGTATTTT. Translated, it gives CSAQDRGRDTQYF.

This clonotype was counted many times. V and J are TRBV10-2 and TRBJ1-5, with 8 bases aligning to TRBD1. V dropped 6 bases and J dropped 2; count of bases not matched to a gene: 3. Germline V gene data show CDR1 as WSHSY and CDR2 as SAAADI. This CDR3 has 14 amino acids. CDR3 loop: CASRTGDGNQPQHF. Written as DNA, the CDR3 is TGCGCCAGCAGGACAGGGGACGGCAATCAGCCCCAGCATTTT.

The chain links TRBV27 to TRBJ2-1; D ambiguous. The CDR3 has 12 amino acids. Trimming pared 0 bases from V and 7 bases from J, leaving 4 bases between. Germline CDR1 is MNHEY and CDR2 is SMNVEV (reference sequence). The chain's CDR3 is CASSLSHNEQFF. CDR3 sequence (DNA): TGTGCCAGCAGTTTATCTCATAATGAGCAGTTCTTC.

For the CDR3, the DNA is TGTGCCATCAGCCCGGTCAGCACAGATACGCAGTATTTT. Translated, it gives CAISPVSTDTQYF. This chain joins TRBV10-3 and TRBJ2-3; no firm D call. The CDR3 loop spans 13 amino acids. V gave up 6 bases and J gave up 0 bases, with 7 bases separating them. CDR1 ENHRY and CDR2 SYGVKD come from the germline V gene.

CDR3 region: CAAPTSLGEQFF. CDR3 bases: TGTGCCGCACCGACTAGCCTGGGAGAGCAGTTCTTC. V and J are TRBV2 and TRBJ2-1, with TRBD2 matching 7 bases. The germline V gene encodes CDR1 SNHLY and CDR2 FYNNEI. The CDR3 loop spans 12 amino acids. The V gene end was trimmed by 11 bases and the J gene end by 10 bases; junction bases not matched to a gene: 11.

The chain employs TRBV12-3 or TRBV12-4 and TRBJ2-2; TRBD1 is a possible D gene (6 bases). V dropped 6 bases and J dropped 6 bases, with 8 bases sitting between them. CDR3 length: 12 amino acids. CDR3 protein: CASRQGPGELFF. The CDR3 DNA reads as TGTGCCAGCAGACAGGGCCCCGGGGAGCTGTTTTTT.

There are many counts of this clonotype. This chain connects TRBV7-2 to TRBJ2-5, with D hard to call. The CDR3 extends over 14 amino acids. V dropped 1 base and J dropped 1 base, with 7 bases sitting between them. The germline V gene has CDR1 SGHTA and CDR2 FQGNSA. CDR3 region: CASSLVGGQETQYF. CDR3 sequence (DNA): TGTGCCAGCAGCTTAGTCGGCGGCCAAGAGACCCAGTACTTC.

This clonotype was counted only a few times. The CDR3 nucleotides are TGTGCCAGCAGCTTAAACGTCCAAGAGACCCAGTACTTC. This gives the protein CASSLNVQETQYF. The chain uses TRBV7-3 and TRBJ2-5; no clear D gene. V was trimmed by 1 base and J by 1 base, leaving 4 bases between them. The CDR3 is made up of 13 amino acids. Germline CDR1 and CDR2: SGHTA and FQGTGA.

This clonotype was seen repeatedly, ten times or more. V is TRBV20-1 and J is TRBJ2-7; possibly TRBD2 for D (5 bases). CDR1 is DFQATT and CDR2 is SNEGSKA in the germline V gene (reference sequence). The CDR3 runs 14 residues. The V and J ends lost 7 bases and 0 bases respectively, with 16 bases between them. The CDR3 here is CSVKEGLNSYEQYF. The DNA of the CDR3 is TGCAGTGTGAAAGAAGGACTGAACTCCTACGAGCAGTACTTC.